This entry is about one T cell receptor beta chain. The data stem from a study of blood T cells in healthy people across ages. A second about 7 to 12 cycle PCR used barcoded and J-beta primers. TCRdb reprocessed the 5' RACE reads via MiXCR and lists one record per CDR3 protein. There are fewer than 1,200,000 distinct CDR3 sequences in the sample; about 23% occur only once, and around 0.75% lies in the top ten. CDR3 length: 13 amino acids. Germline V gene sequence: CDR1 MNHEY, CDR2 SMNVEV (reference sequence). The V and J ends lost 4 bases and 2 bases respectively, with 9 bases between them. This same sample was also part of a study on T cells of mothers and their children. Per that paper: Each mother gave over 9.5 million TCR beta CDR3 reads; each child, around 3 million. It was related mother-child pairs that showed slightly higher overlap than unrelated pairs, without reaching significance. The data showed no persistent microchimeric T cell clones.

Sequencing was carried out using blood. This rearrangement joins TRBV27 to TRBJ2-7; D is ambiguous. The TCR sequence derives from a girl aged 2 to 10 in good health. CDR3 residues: CASSWAPTYEQYF. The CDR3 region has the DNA TGTGCCAGCAGTTGGGCACCAACCTACGAGCAGTACTTC.